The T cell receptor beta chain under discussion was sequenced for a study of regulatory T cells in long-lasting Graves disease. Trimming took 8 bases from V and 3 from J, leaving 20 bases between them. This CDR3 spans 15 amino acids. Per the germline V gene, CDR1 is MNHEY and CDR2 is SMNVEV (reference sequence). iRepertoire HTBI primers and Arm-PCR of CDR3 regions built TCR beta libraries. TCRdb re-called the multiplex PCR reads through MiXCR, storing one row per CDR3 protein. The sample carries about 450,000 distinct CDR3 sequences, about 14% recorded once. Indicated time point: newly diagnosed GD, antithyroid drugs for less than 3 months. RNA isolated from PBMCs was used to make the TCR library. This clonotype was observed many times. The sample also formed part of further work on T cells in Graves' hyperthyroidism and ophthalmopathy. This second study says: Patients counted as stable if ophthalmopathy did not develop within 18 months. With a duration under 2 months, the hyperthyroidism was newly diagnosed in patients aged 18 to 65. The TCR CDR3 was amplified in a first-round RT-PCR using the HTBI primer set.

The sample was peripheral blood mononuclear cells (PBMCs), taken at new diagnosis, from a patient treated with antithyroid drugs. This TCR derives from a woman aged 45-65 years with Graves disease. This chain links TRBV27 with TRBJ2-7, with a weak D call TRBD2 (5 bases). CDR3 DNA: TGTGCCAGCGGACTGGCAGCTCGAGCGCACTACGAGCAGTACTTC. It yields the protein CASGLAARAHYEQYF.